This TCR beta chain was found in a study of blood T cell repertoires in COVID-19. Study summary: The study drew acute and convalescent COVID-19 samples from the United States, Italy and Spain.

Enrollees, about 18 to 89 years old, lived in approximately 25 US areas. In the authors' workflow: Reference gene primer amplification gave nucleated cell count estimates. Some clones are missing from TCRdb's copy, which holds only in-frame ones; the method was immunoSEQ multiplex PCR. V, J and clone size were drawn from that table, and D and trimming were deduced from the DNA. This table has a few hundred thousand clones, roughly 87% appearing once. Trimming stripped 4 bases from V and 9 bases from J, with 13 bases between. The length of the CDR3 is 13 residues. Germline CDR1 is MRHNA and CDR2 is SNTAGT.

The origin of this receptor is a woman in her forties or fifties who had recovered from COVID-19. The sample was PBMCs or T cells enriched from blood (not recorded which). The J gene is TRBJ2-1, the V gene TRBV6-4; D unclear. The CDR3 coding sequence is TGTGCCAGCAGTGCCGAACTTTATGGTGAGCAGTTCTTC. Its translation: CASSAELYGEQFF.